The TCR beta chain described here comes from a study of blood T cell repertoires in COVID-19. The repertoire was sequenced with immunoSEQ multiplex PCR; TCRdb's copy has only in-frame clones and lacks some. The top ten hold about 1.9% of the sample, which has a few hundred thousand clones, around 87% seen once. The CDR3 is 14 residues long. The germline gives CDR1 MNHEY, CDR2 SVGAGI. The V gene end was trimmed by 5 bases and the J gene end by 0 bases; junction bases not matched to a gene: 4. This TCR came from a man aged 35 to 55 in a cohort exposed to, infected with or recovered from COVID-19 (not recorded which). The sample consisted of PBMCs or T cells enriched from blood (not recorded which). The V gene is TRBV6-5, the J gene TRBJ2-7; TRBD1 aligns across 7 bases. The CDR3 DNA sequence: TGTGCCAGCAGTACAGGGGCAGTCTCCTACGAGCAGTACTTC. Protein product: CASSTGAVSYEQYF.